This TCR beta chain was identified in a study of T cells after yellow fever vaccination. This clonotype came up a few times. The antigen is undetermined. Regarding the study as a whole: The study noted that FACS-sorted repertoires could contain abundant clonotypes contaminating from the bulk population.

Production of TCR cDNA was by 5'RACE template switching, which also added a universal primer site and UMIs. TCRdb re-derived calls from the 5' RACE reads in MiXCR, one entry per CDR3 protein. This repertoire shows about 170,000 distinct CDR3 sequences, around 10% found once; its top ten account for 35% to 45%. V was cut by 1 base and J by 3 bases, with 12 bases left in between. This CDR3 comprises 16 residues. Germline loops: CDR1 LGHDT, CDR2 YNNKEL (reference sequence). The gene calls are TRBV3-1 and TRBJ2-2; no clear D. The material sequenced was CD8+ T cells sorted from PBMCs, taken 15 days after the yellow fever booster vaccination. The sequence derives from a man aged 18-30 years who received the YFV17D yellow fever vaccine. This CDR3 reads CASSQARWVDTGELFF. The CDR3 bases are TGTGCCAGCAGCCAAGCCAGGTGGGTGGACACCGGGGAGCTGTTTTTT.